The 14 T cell receptor beta chains below were found in one sample sequenced in a study of cytomegalovirus exposure and HLA in healthy donors. The PCR ran on 60 Vbeta and 13 Jbeta primers. Sequencing was performed with immunoSEQ multiplex PCR; in TCRdb, only in-frame clones are kept and a portion is missing. The sample carries approximately 210,000 clones, about 80% recorded once. Sequenced material: PBMCs. Source of these receptors: a woman in her forties in good health and CMV-seronegative.

The rearrangement uses TRBV11-1 and TRBJ2-6; 8 nucleotides line up with TRBD1. Per the germline V gene, CDR1 is SGHAT and CDR2 is FQDESV (reference sequence). J gave up 0 bases and V 4 bases, and 8 bases lay outside the gene matches. The length of the CDR3 is 18 residues. CDR3 in DNA: TGTGCCAGCAGCTCCCCGCTGGGGACAGGCTCTGGGGCCAACGTCCTGACTTTC. Protein: CASSSPLGTGSGANVLTF.

The V call is TRBV5-6, the J call TRBJ2-5; 12 bases fit TRBD2. Trimming removed 2 bases from V and 2 bases from J; junction bases left unmatched: 1. From germline, CDR1 is SGHDT and CDR2 YYEEEE. The CDR3 has 15 residues. In DNA form, the CDR3 reads TGTGCCAGCAGCTTCGGACTAGCGGGACAAGAGACCCAGTACTTC. Amino acids: CASSFGLAGQETQYF.

The chain is built from TRBV7-3 and TRBJ1-1; 7 bases match TRBD1. Losses at the gene ends were 3 bases for V and 3 bases for J; bases not matched to a gene: 1. Germline V gene data show CDR1 as SGHTA and CDR2 as FQGTGA. This CDR3 has 13 amino acids. Here the CDR3 DNA reads TGTGCCAGCAGCTTCGACAGGGACACTGAAGCTTTCTTT. It codes for CASSFDRDTEAFF. Full variable domain (remainder filled in from reference TRBV7-3 and TRBJ1-1): GAGVSQTPSNKVTEKGKYVELRCDPISGHTALYWYRQSLGQGPEFLIYFQGTGAADDSGLPNDRFFAVRPEGSVSTLKIQRTERGDSAVYLCASSFDRDTEAFFGQGTRLTVV.

This rearrangement joins TRBV30 to TRBJ2-3; D possibly corresponds to TRBD1 (5 bases). V was clipped by 0 bases and J by 6 bases, with 16 bases between them. The CDR3 loop spans 15 amino acids. CDR1 is GTSNPN and CDR2 is SVGIG in the germline V gene (reference sequence). DNA for the CDR3: TGTGCCTGGAGTGTCTTGTCAGGGTCGACGGATACGCAGTATTTT. Residues: CAWSVLSGSTDTQYF.

The chain recombines TRBV7-2 with TRBJ2-7; the match to TRBD2 covers 7 bases. Germline CDR1 SGHTA, CDR2 FQGNSA. The CDR3 runs 15 residues. J lost 7 bases, V lost 2 bases, and 11 bases had no gene match. The CDR3 DNA sequence: TGTGCCAGCAGCTTAAACCCCAGCGGGACGGGGGAGCAGTACTTC. This translates into CASSLNPSGTGEQYF.

The V and J genes are TRBV6-1 and TRBJ1-5; TRBD1 matches at 7 bases. Losses at the gene ends were 1 base for V and 7 bases for J; bases not matched to a gene: 4. The CDR3 has 14 residues. Germline V gene lookup returns CDR1 MNHNS and CDR2 SASEGT. The CDR3 bases are TGTGCCAGCAGTGAAGAAGGGGGCGGCCAGCCCCAGCATTTT. Its translation: CASSEEGGGQPQHF.

This clone appeared a single time. The CDR3 loop reads CASSFRNQPQHF. Written as DNA, the CDR3 is TGTGCCAGCAGTTTTCGGAATCAGCCCCAGCATTTT. V gene TRBV27 combines with J gene TRBJ1-5, with no clear D. Germline V lookup: CDR1 MNHEY, CDR2 SMNVEV (reference sequence). With 3 bases removed from V and 4 bases from J, the gap between germline ends came to 4 bases. CDR3 size: 12 residues.

The chain carries TRBV9 and TRBJ1-2; TRBD1 matches at 8 bases. CDR1 is SGDLS and CDR2 is YYNGEE in the germline V gene. This CDR3 comprises 14 residues. The junction had 13 bases not matched to a gene; V was cut back by 10 bases and J by 5 bases. The CDR3 sequence is CAGGWAGGEYGYTF. DNA of the CDR3: TGTGCCGGGGGGTGGGCAGGGGGCGAGTATGGCTACACCTTC. Full variable domain (missing parts from reference TRBV9 and TRBJ1-2): DSGVTQTPKHLITATGQRVTLRCSPRSGDLSVYWYQQSLDQGLQFLIQYYNGEERAKGNILERFSAQQFPDLHSELNLSSLELGDSALYFCAGGWAGGEYGYTFGSGTRLTVV.

This chain links TRBV7-6 with TRBJ2-5; a possible D gene is TRBD2 (6 bases). The J call is doubtful: the DNA matches TRBJ2-7 better. The CDR3 extends over 13 amino acids. CDR1 is SGHVS, CDR2 FNYEAQ, per germline. CDR3 in DNA: TGTGCCAGCAGCTTAGGAGGGACTGGCGAGCAGTACTTC. Encoded protein: CASSLGGTGEQYF.

This clone has a count of ten or more. The chain uses TRBV19 and TRBJ1-2; D uncertain. Per germline, CDR1 LNHDA and CDR2 SQIVND (reference sequence). Deletions cut 3 bases from V and 4 bases from J, with 15 bases between. This CDR3 region has 15 residues. CDR3 amino acids: CASSIPNREIYGYTF. CDR3 DNA sequence: TGTGCCAGTAGTATCCCGAATCGGGAGATCTATGGCTACACCTTC.

V is TRBV11-3 and J is TRBJ2-3; perhaps TRBD2 as D (6 bases). This CDR3 spans 15 amino acids. From germline, CDR1 is SGHNT and CDR2 YENEEA. V lost 2 bases and J lost 6, with 15 bases in between. The CDR3 coding sequence is TGTGCCAGCAGCTTACTAGCGCTCAGGTGGGATACGCAGTATTTT. Translation: CASSLLALRWDTQYF.

For this clone: Relative to the germline gene, one junction end is altered; a read error may explain this. The chain joins TRBV5-4 to TRBJ1-1, with D perhaps matching TRBD1 (6 bases). Germline V gives CDR1 SGHNT, CDR2 YYREEE (reference sequence). The CDR3 length is 15 residues. CDR3 sequence reads: CASRLGGEMNTEAFF. Here the CDR3 DNA reads TGTGCCAGCAGGTTGGGGGGCGAGATGAACACTGAAGCTTTCTTT.

A single count supports this clone. The chain couples TRBV29-1 to TRBJ1-3; 7 bases align to TRBD1. The CDR3 sequence is 14 residues long. The ends lost 7 bases at V and 0 bases at J; junction bases unmatched: 6. Germline V lookup: CDR1 SQVTM, CDR2 ANQGSEA. The CDR3 region has the DNA TGCAGCGCCGGGGGACAGAGCTCTGGAAACACCATATATTTT. The encoded protein is CSAGGQSSGNTIYF.

V usage is TRBV5-1 and J usage is TRBJ2-3; 9 nucleotides align to TRBD2. The V gene's germline CDR1 is SGHRS and CDR2 YFSETQ. The junction had 11 bases not matched to a gene; V was cut back by 4 bases and J by 2 bases. This CDR3 contains 17 residues. CDR3 sequence: CASSIGTSPTVTDTQYF. CDR3 in DNA: TGCGCCAGCAGCATTGGGACTAGCCCTACAGTCACAGATACGCAGTATTTT.